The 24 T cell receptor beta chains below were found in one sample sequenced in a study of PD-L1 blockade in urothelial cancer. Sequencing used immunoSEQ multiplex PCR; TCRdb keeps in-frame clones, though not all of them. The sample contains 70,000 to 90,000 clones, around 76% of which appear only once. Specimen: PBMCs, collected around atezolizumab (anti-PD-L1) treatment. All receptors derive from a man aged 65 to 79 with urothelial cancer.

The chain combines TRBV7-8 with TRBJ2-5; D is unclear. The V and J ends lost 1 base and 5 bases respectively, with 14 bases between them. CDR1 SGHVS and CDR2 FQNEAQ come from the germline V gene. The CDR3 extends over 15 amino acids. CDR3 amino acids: CASSLDLTRSETQYF. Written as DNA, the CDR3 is TGTGCCAGCAGCTTAGACTTGACACGGTCGGAGACCCAGTACTTC.

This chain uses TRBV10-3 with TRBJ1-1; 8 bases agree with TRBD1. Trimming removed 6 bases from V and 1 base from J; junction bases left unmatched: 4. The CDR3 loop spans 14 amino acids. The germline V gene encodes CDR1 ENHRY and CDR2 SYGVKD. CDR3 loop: CAIRQDRGNTEAFF. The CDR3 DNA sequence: TGTGCCATCAGGCAAGACAGGGGGAACACTGAAGCTTTCTTT.

The chain's CDR3 is CASSLAAQITYEQYF. In DNA, the CDR3 is TGTGCCAGCAGCTTAGCTGCACAGATTACCTACGAGCAGTACTTC. The chain uses TRBV7-9 and TRBJ2-7; D not resolved. This CDR3 region has 15 residues. Germline loops: CDR1 SEHNR, CDR2 FQNEAQ (reference sequence). V was trimmed by 0 bases and J by 2 bases, leaving 11 bases between them.

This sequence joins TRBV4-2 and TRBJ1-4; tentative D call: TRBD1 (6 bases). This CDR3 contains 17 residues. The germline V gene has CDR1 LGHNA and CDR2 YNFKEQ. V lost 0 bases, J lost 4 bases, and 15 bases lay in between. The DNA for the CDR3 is TGTGCCAGCAGCCAAGATGGGATGGGACACCGTAATGAAAAACTGTTTTTT. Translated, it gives CASSQDGMGHRNEKLFF.

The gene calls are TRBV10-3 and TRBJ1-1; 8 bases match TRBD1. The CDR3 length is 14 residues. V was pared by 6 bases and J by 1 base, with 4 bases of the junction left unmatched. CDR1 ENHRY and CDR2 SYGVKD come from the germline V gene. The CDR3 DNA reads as TGTGCCATCAGGACGACAGGGGAGAACACTGAAGCTTTCTTT. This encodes CAIRTTGENTEAFF.

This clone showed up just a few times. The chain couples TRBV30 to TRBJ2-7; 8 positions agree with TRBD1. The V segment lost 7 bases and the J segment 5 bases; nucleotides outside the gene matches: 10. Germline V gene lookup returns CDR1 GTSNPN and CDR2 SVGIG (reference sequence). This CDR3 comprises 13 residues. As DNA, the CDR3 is TGTGCCTCAAACTCCGGGACAGGTGACGAGCAGTACTTC. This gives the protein CASNSGTGDEQYF.

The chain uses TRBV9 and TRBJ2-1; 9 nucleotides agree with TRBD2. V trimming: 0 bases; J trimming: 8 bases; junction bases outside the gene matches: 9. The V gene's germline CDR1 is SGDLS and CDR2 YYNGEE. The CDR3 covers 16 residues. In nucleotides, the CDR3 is TGTGCCAGCAGCGTAGGACGAGCGGGGGGTACCGATGAGCAGTTCTTC. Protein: CASSVGRAGGTDEQFF.

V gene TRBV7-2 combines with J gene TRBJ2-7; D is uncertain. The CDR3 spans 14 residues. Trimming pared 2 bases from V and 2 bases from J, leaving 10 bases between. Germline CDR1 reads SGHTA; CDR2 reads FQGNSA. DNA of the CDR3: TGTGCCAGCAGCTTATTCGCTGGCCCCTACGAGCAGTACTTC. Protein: CASSLFAGPYEQYF.

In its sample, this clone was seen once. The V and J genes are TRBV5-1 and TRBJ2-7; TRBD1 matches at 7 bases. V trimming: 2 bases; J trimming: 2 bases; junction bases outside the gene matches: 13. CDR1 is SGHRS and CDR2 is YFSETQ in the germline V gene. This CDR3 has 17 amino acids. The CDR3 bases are TGCGCCAGCAGCTTAGTTGCCGGGACAGTAAAACCCTACGAGCAGTACTTC. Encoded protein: CASSLVAGTVKPYEQYF. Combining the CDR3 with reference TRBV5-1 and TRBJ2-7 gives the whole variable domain KAGVTQTPRYLIKTRGQQVTLSCSPISGHRSVSWYQQTPGQGLQFLFEYFSETQRNKGNFPGRFSGRQFSNSRSEMNVSTLELGDSALYLCASSLVAGTVKPYEQYFGPGTRLTVT.

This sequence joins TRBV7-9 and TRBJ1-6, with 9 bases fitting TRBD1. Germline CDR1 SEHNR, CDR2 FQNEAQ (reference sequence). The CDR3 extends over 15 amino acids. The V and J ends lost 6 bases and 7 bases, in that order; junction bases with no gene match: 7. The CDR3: CASRTGQGGNSPLHF. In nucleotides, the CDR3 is TGTGCCAGCAGGACGGGACAGGGAGGGAATTCACCCCTCCACTTT. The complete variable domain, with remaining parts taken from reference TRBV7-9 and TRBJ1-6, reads DTGVSQNPRHKITKRGQNVTFRCDPISEHNRLYWYRQTLGQGPEFLTYFQNEAQLEKSRLLSDRFSAERPKGSFSTLEIQRTEQGDSAMYLCASRTGQGGNSPLHFGNGTRLTVT.

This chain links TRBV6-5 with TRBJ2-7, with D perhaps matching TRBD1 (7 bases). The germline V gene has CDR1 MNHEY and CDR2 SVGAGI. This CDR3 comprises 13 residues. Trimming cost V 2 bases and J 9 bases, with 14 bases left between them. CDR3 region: CASSYDREAGQYF. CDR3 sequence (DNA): TGTGCCAGCAGTTACGACAGGGAAGCGGGGCAGTACTTC.

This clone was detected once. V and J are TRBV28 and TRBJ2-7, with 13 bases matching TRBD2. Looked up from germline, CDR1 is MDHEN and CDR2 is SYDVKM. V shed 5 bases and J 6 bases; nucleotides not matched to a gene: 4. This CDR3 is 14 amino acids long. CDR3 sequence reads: CASSAGLAGAEQYF. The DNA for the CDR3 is TGTGCCAGCAGTGCCGGACTAGCGGGAGCCGAGCAGTACTTC. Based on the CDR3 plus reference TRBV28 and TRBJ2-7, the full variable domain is DVKVTQSSRYLVKRTGEKVFLECVQDMDHENMFWYRQDPGLGLRLIYFSYDVKMKEKGDIPEGYSVSREKKERFSLILESASTNQTSMYLCASSAGLAGAEQYFGPGTRLTVT.

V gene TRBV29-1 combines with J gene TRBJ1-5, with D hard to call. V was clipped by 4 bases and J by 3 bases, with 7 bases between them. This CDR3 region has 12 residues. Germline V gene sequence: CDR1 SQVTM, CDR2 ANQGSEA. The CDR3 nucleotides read TGCAGCGTTGGAGGGAACAATCAGCCCCAGCATTTT. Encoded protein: CSVGGNNQPQHF.

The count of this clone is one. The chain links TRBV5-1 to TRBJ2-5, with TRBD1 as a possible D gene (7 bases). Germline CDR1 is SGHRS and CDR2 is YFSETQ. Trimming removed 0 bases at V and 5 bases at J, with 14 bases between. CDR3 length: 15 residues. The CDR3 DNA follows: TGCGCCAGCAGCTTGGATCAGGGGGGCACGGAGACCCAGTACTTC. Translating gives CASSLDQGGTETQYF.

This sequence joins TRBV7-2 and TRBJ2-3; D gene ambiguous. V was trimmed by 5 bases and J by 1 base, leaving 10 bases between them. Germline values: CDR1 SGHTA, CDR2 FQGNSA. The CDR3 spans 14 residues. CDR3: CASSQLVGTDTQYF. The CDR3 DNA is TGTGCCAGCAGCCAGCTAGTTGGCACAGATACGCAGTATTTT.

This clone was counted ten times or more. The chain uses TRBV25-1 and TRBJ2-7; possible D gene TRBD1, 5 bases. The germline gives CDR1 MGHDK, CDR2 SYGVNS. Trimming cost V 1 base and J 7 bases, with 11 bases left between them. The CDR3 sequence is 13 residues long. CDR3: CASSESRVGEQYF. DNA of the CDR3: TGTGCCAGCAGTGAATCCAGGGTAGGAGAGCAGTACTTC.

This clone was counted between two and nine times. This chain's CDR3 is CASSVVGTGGSEAFF. DNA for the CDR3: TGTGCCAGCAGCGTAGTGGGGACAGGGGGCTCTGAAGCTTTCTTT. The chain uses TRBV9 and TRBJ1-1; TRBD1 matches at 12 bases. The ends lost 0 bases at V and 6 bases at J; junction bases unmatched: 3. This CDR3 is 15 amino acids long. Germline V gene data show CDR1 as SGDLS and CDR2 as YYNGEE.

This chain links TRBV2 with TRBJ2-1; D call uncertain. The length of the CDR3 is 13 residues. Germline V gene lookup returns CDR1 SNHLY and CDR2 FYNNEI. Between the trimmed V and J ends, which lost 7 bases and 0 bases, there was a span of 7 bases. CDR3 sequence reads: CASKIGSYNEQFF. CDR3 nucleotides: TGTGCCAGCAAAATCGGCTCCTACAATGAGCAGTTCTTC.

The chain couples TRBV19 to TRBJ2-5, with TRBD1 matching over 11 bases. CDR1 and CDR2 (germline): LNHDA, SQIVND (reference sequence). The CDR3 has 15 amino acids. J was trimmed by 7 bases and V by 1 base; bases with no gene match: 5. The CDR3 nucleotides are TGTGCCAGTAGTATAGCTGTCGGGACAGGGGGGACCCAGTACTTC. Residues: CASSIAVGTGGTQYF.

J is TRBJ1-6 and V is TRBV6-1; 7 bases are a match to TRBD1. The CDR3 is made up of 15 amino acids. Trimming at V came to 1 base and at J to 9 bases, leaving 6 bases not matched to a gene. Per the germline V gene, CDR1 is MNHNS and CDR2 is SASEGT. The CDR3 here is CASSEGGGRPSPLHF. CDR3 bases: TGTGCCAGCAGTGAAGGAGGGGGCAGGCCTTCACCCCTCCACTTT.

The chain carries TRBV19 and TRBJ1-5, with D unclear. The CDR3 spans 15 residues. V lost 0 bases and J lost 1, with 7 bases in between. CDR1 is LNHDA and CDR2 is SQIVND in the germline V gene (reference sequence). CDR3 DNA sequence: TGTGCCAGTAGTATAGATTCGGTCAGCAATCAGCCCCAGCATTTT. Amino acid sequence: CASSIDSVSNQPQHF.

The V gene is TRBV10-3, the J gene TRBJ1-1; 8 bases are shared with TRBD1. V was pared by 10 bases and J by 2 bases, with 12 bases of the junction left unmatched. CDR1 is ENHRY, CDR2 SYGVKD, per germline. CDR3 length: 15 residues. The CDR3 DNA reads TGTGCCACCACGGGACCCGGACAGGGCAACACTGAAGCTTTCTTT. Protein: CATTGPGQGNTEAFF.

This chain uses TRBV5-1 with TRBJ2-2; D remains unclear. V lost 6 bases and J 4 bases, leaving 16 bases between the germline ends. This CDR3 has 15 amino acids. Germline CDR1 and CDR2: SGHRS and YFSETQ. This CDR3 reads CASTYGLVVTGELFF. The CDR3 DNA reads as TGCGCCAGCACGTACGGTTTGGTAGTCACCGGGGAGCTGTTTTTT.

The CDR3 sequence: CASSPPGGPNEKLFF. The CDR3 DNA reads TGTGCCAGCAGCCCACCAGGGGGCCCAAATGAAAAACTGTTTTTT. The chain couples TRBV7-9 to TRBJ1-4, with 8 bases lining up with TRBD1. The CDR3 is 15 residues long. V shed 5 bases and J 5 bases; nucleotides not matched to a gene: 7. Per germline, CDR1 SEHNR and CDR2 FQNEAQ (reference sequence).